This T cell receptor (beta chain) originates from a study of T cells in Graves' hyperthyroidism and ophthalmopathy. Study results and caveats: Ophthalmopathy was predicted by the model a median of approximately six months ahead of onset. Using 13 V-J features, a model discriminated ophthalmopathy from stable hyperthyroidism. Most thyroid clonotypes with frequency above 0.001 were detected in blood.

Many counts were recorded for this clonotype. Its antigen is unidentified. These patients, aged 18 to 65, had recently diagnosed hyperthyroidism lasting under 2 months. RNA transcripts served as the template for amplifying TCR beta CDR3 regions. The study used the HTBI primer set for a first-round RT-PCR of the TCR CDR3. TCRdb redid the calling of the multiplex PCR reads with MiXCR, one entry per CDR3 protein. The sample has fewer than 900,000 distinct CDR3 sequences; around 19% are singletons. Germline assignment: CDR1 LGHDT and CDR2 YNNKEL (reference sequence). V lost 1 base and J lost 6; bases outside the gene matches: 2. This CDR3 has 15 residues.

The rearrangement joins TRBV3-1 to TRBJ2-1, with 11 bases identical to TRBD2. The sequence came from a woman aged 45-65 years with Graves' hyperthyroidism that later progressed to Graves' ophthalmopathy. Sequenced: blood. For the CDR3, the DNA is TGTGCCAGCAGCCAAGGACTAGCGGGGTCCAATGAGCAGTTCTTC. Its protein is CASSQGLAGSNEQFF.